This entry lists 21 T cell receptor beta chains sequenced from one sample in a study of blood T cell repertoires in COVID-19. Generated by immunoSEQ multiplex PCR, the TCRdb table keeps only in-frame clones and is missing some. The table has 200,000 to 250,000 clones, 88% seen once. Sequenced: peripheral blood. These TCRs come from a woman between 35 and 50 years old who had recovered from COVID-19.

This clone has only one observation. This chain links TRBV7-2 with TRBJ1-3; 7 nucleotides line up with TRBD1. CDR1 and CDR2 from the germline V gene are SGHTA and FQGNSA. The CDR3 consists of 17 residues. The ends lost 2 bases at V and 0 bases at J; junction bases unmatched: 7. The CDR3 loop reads CASSLRPGGYSGNTIYF. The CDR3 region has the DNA TGTGCCAGCAGCTTACGTCCAGGGGGATACTCTGGAAACACCATATATTTT.

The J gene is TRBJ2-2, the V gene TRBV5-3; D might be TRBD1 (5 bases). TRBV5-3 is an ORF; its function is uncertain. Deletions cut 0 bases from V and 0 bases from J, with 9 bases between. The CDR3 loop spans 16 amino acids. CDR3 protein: CARSLVVGANTGELFF. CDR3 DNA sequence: TGTGCCAGAAGCTTGGTAGTAGGGGCGAACACCGGGGAGCTGTTTTTT.

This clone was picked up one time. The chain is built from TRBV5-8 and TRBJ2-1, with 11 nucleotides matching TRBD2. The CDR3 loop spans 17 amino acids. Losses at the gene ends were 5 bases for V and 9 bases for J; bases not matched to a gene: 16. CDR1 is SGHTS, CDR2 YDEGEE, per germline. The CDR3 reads CASSPRLAGPRGGEQFF. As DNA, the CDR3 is TGTGCCAGCAGTCCCCGACTAGCGGGGCCGCGAGGTGGTGAGCAGTTCTTC.

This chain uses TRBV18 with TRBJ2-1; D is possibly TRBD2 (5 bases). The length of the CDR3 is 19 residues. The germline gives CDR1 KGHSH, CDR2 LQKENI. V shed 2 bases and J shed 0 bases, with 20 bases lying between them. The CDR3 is CASSPSGQRTILSYNEQFF. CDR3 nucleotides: TGTGCCAGCTCACCATCCGGCCAGCGGACCATTCTCTCCTACAATGAGCAGTTCTTC.

Here the CDR3 reads CASSQEGLAGSSTDTQYF. The CDR3 DNA reads as TGCGCCAGCAGCCAAGAAGGACTAGCGGGATCCAGCACAGATACGCAGTATTTT. V usage is TRBV4-1 and J usage is TRBJ2-3; 12 positions agree with TRBD2. This CDR3 spans 18 amino acids. The V gene's germline CDR1 is MGHRA and CDR2 YSYEKL. Unmatched junction bases numbered 4, after V lost 0 bases and J lost 0 bases.

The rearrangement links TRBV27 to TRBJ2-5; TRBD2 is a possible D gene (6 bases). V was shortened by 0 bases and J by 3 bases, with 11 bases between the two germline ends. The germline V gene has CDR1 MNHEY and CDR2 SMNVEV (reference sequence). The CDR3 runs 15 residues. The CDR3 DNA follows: TGTGCCAGCAGTTTATCTTTTCGGGGGAAAGAGACCCAGTACTTC. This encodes CASSLSFRGKETQYF.

CDR3: CASSAGTSGRWETQYF. The CDR3 DNA sequence: TGTGCCAGCAGCGCCGGGACTAGCGGGAGATGGGAGACCCAGTACTTC. The genes are TRBV9 and TRBJ2-5; TRBD2 agrees at 14 bases. There are 16 residues in the CDR3. V trimming: 3 bases; J trimming: 5 bases; junction bases outside the gene matches: 6. The germline V gene has CDR1 SGDLS and CDR2 YYNGEE.

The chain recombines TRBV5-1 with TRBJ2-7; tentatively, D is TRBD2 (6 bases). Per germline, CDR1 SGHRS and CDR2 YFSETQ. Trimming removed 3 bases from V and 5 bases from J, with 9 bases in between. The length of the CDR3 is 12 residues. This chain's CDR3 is CASSSERDEQYF. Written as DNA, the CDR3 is TGCGCCAGCAGCTCGGAGCGGGACGAGCAGTACTTC.

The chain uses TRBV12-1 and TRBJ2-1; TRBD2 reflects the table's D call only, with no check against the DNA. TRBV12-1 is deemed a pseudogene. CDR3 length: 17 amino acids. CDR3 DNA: TGTGCCAGCAGCACCGGGACTAGCGCCCCAACTTACAATGAGCAGTTCTTC. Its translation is CASSTGTSAPTYNEQFF.

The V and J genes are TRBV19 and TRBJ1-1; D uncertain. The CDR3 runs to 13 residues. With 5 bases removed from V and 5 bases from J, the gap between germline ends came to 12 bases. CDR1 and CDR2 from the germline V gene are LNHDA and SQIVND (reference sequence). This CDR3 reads CASSVTMRTEAFF. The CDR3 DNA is TGTGCCAGTAGTGTTACAATGAGGACTGAAGCTTTCTTT. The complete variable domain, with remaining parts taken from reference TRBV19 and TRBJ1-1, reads DGGITQSPKYLFRKEGQNVTLSCEQNLNHDAMYWYRQDPGQGLRLIYYSQIVNDFQKGDIAEGYSVSREKKESFPLTVTSAQKNPTAFYLCASSVTMRTEAFFGQGTRLTVV.

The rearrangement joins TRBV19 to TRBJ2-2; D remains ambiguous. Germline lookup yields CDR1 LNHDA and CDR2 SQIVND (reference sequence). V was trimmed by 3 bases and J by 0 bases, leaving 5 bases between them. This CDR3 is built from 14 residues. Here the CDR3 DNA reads TGTGCCAGTAGTATGCGGTCGAACACCGGGGAGCTGTTTTTT. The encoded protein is CASSMRSNTGELFF.

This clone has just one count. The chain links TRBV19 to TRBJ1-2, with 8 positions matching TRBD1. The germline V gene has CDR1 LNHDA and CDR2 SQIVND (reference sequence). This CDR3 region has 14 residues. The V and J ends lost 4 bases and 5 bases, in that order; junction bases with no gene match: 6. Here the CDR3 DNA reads TGTGCCAGTAGTAACAGGGGGACAGGATATGGCTACACCTTC. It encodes CASSNRGTGYGYTF.

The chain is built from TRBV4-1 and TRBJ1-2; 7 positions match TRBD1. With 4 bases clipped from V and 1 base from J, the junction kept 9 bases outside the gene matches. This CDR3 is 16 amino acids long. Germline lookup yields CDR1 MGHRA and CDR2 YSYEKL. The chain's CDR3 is CASSPSGTDLNYGYTF. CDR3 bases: TGCGCCAGCAGCCCCTCGGGGACAGACCTTAACTATGGCTACACCTTC.

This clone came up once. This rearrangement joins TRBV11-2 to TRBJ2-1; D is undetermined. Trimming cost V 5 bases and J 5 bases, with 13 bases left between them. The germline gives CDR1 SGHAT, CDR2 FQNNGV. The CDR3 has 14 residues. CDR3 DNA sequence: TGTGCCAGCAGCCCCTCTATTTCCAACAATGAGCAGTTCTTC. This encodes CASSPSISNNEQFF.

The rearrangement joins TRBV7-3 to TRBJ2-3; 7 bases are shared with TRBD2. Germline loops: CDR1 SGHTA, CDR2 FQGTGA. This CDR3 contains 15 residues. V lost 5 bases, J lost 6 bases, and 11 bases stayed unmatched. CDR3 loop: CASSLQTGGMDTQYF. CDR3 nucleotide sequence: TGTGCCAGCAGCCTCCAAACGGGGGGAATGGATACGCAGTATTTT.

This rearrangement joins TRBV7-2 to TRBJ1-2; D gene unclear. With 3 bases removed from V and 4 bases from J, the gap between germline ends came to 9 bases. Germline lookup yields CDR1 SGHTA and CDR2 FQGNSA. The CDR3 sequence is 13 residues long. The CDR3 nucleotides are TGTGCCAGCAGCTTCTCAGCGACCTATGGCTACACCTTC. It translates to CASSFSATYGYTF.

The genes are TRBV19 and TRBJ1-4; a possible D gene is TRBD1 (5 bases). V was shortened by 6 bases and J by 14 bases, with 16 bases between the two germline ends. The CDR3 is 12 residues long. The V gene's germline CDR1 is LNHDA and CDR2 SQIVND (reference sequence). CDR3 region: CASSGRDFTLFF. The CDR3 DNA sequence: TGTGCCAGTAGCGGCCGGGACTTCACGCTGTTTTTT.

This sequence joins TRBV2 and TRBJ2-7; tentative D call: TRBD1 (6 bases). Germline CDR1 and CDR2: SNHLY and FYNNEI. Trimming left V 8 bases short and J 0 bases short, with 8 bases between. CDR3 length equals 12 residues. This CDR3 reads CASGRGSYEQYF. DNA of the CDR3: TGTGCCAGCGGCAGGGGCTCCTACGAGCAGTACTTC.

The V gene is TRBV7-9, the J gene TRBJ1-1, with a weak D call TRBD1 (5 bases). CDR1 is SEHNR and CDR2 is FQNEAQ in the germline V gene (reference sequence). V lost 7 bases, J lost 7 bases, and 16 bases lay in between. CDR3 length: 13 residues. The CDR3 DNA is TGTGCCAGCACCAGGGACTCCGTCGTTGAAGCTTTCTTT. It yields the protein CASTRDSVVEAFF.

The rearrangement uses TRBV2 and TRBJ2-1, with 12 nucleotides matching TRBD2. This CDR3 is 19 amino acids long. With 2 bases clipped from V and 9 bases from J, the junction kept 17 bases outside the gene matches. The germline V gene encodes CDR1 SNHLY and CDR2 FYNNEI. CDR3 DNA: TGTGCCAGCAGTGAACAAGGCTGGGGACTTACGACTAGCGGGAGTGAGCAGTTCTTC. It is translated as CASSEQGWGLTTSGSEQFF. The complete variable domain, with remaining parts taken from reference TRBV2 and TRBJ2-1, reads EPEVTQTPSHQVTQMGQEVILRCVPISNHLYFYWYRQILGQKVEFLVSFYNNEISEKSEIFDDQFSVERPDGSNFTLKIRSTKLEDSAMYFCASSEQGWGLTTSGSEQFFGPGTRLTVL.

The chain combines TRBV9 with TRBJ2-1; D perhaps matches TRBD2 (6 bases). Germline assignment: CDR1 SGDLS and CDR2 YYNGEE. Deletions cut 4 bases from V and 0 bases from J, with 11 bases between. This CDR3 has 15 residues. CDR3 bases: TGTGCCAGCAGCCCAGCGGGTAGCTCCTACAATGAGCAGTTCTTC. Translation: CASSPAGSSYNEQFF.